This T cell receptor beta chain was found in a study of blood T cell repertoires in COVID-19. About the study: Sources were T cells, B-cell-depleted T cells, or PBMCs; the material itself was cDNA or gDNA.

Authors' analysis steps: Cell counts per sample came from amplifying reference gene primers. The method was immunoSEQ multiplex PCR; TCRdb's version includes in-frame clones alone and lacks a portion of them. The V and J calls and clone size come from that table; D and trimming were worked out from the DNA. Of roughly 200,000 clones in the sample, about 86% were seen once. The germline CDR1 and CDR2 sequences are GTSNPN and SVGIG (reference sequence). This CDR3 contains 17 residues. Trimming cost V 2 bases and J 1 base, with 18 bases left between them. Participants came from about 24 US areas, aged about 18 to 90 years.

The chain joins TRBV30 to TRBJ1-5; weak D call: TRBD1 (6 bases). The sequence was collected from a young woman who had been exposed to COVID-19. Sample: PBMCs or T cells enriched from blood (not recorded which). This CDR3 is CAWSKSGTRLSNQPQHF. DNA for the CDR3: TGTGCCTGGAGTAAATCCGGGACACGGCTAAGCAATCAGCCCCAGCATTTT.